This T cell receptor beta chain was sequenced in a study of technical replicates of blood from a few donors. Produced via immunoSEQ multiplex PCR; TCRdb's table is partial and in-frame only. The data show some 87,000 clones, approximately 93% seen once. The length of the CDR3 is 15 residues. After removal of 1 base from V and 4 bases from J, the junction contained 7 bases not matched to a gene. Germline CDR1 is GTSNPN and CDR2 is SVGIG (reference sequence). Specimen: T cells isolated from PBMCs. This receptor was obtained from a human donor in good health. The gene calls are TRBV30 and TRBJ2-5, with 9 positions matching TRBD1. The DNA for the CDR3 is TGTGCCTGGAGTGGAGACAGGGGGGTCCGAGAGACCCAGTACTTC. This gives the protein CAWSGDRGVRETQYF.